This T cell receptor (beta chain) was documented in a study of beta chain features in type 1 diabetes. Germline lookup yields CDR1 SGHVS and CDR2 FNYEAQ. The V end was cut by 1 base, the J end by 2 bases, with 5 bases between. The CDR3 is made up of 13 amino acids. Expressed TCRB transcripts were sequenced because the isolated RNA had all been reverse transcribed beforehand. Here immunoSEQ multiplex PCR was the method, and the copy in TCRdb shows in-frame clones only, minus some. This sample has about 230,000 clones, with about 9.3% found just once. Worth noting for this clone: The antigen is not known.

Central memory, naive, regulatory and stem cell-like memory CD4+ cells were sorted by CD45RO/CCR7/CD25/CD127/CD95/CD27. Notes on the study in general: It was among patients, rather than healthy donors, that naive, central memory and Treg TCRB repertoires appeared more similar.

The gene calls are TRBV7-6 and TRBJ1-1, with unresolved D. This TCR came from a young woman in good health. The specimen was naive CD4+ T cells from blood. CDR3 DNA: TGTGCCAGCAGCTTAGACAGTAACACTGAAGCTTTCTTT. Translating it yields CASSLDSNTEAFF.